A selection of T cell receptor beta chains follows, all from one sample in a study of identical twins. TCRdb used MiXCR to reprocess the 5' RACE reads, holding one entry per CDR3 protein. This table has 350,000 or so distinct CDR3 sequences, 12% appearing once. This sample was also put to use in a study of yellow fever vaccine responses in identical twins.

The source material was CD8+ T cells sorted from blood. The origin of the receptors is a woman under 30 in good health. The CDR3 runs from the conserved cysteine through the conserved F or W. The order of the fields is D gene, V gene, J gene, clone size, CDR3 length, CDR3 protein, CDR3 DNA. D genes are given only for firm matches. Expanded clones get a size class; other rows say once, few or many, or leave the size out.

d_gene: .
v_gene: TRBV12-3/TRBV12-4
j_gene: TRBJ2-7
abundance: many
len: 12
CDR3aa: CASSRDIYEQYF
CDR3nt: TGTGCCAGCAGTCGGGACATCTACGAGCAGTACTTC

d_gene: TRBD2
v_gene: TRBV6-7
j_gene: TRBJ2-1
abundance: few
len: 16
CDR3aa: CASSYSFLAEPRVRFF
CDR3nt: TGTGCCAGCAGTTACTCGTTCCTAGCGGAACCGAGAGTACGGTTCTTC

d_gene: .
v_gene: TRBV5-1
j_gene: TRBJ2-1
abundance: .
len: 17
CDR3aa: CASSPGLVGGAHNEQFF
CDR3nt: TGCGCCAGCAGCCCAGGTTTGGTGGGTGGGGCCCACAATGAGCAGTTCTTC

d_gene: .
v_gene: TRBV7-8
j_gene: TRBJ1-1
abundance: few
len: 15
CDR3aa: CASSLAATVNTEAFF
CDR3nt: TGTGCCAGCAGCTTAGCGGCAACCGTGAACACTGAAGCTTTCTTT

d_gene: .
v_gene: TRBV10-3
j_gene: TRBJ2-3
abundance: .
len: 15
CDR3aa: CAIPGPTSSTDTQYF
CDR3nt: TGTGCCATCCCCGGCCCTACCTCTAGCACAGATACGCAGTATTTT

d_gene: .
v_gene: TRBV7-8
j_gene: TRBJ2-3
abundance: few
len: 14
CDR3aa: CASSFSGISDTQYF
CDR3nt: TGTGCCAGCAGCTTTTCAGGGATTTCAGATACGCAGTATTTT

d_gene: .
v_gene: TRBV27
j_gene: TRBJ2-1
abundance: many
len: 13
CDR3aa: CASSLRGYNEQFF
CDR3nt: TGTGCCAGCAGCTTAAGAGGTTACAATGAGCAGTTCTTC

d_gene: .
v_gene: TRBV6-1
j_gene: TRBJ1-6
abundance: few
len: 14
CDR3aa: CASIAAFYNSPLHF
CDR3nt: TGTGCCAGCATAGCGGCCTTCTATAATTCACCCCTCCACTTT

d_gene: TRBD1
v_gene: TRBV4-1
j_gene: TRBJ1-4
abundance: .
len: 16
CDR3aa: CASSQGVGQGSEKLFF
CDR3nt: TGCGCCAGCAGCCAAGGTGTGGGACAGGGGAGTGAAAAACTGTTTTTT

d_gene: TRBD1
v_gene: TRBV12-3/TRBV12-4
j_gene: TRBJ2-6
abundance: few
len: 18
CDR3aa: CASRGTGFNFFGANVLTF
CDR3nt: TGTGCCAGCAGGGGGACAGGGTTTAATTTTTTTGGGGCCAACGTCCTGACTTTC

d_gene: .
v_gene: TRBV4-1
j_gene: TRBJ2-3
abundance: many
len: 15
CDR3aa: CASSQEGRSTDTQYF
CDR3nt: TGCGCCAGCAGCCAAGAAGGGCGGAGCACAGATACGCAGTATTTT

d_gene: TRBD2
v_gene: TRBV18
j_gene: TRBJ2-3
abundance: few
len: 15
CDR3aa: CASSPSGGRTDTQYF
CDR3nt: TGTGCCAGCTCACCTAGCGGGGGGCGCACAGATACGCAGTATTTT

d_gene: .
v_gene: TRBV27
j_gene: TRBJ2-2
abundance: .
len: 14
CDR3aa: CASSFGGAFGELFF
CDR3nt: TGTGCCAGCAGTTTTGGGGGGGCGTTCGGGGAGCTGTTTTTT

d_gene: .
v_gene: TRBV7-9
j_gene: TRBJ2-7
abundance: .
len: 13
CDR3aa: CASSPTDFYEQYF
CDR3nt: TGTGCCAGCAGCCCCACGGATTTCTACGAGCAGTACTTC

d_gene: TRBD1
v_gene: TRBV3-1
j_gene: TRBJ2-7
abundance: few
len: 15
CDR3aa: CASSQWTGSSYEQYF
CDR3nt: TGTGCCAGCAGCCAATGGACAGGGAGCTCCTACGAGCAGTACTTC

d_gene: .
v_gene: TRBV24-1
j_gene: TRBJ2-1
abundance: few
len: 15
CDR3aa: CATTPGGAIDNEQFF
CDR3nt: TGTGCCACCACCCCCGGGGGAGCAATAGACAATGAGCAGTTCTTC

d_gene: .
v_gene: TRBV10-3
j_gene: TRBJ2-1
abundance: many
len: 13
CDR3aa: CAISDQGGNEQFF
CDR3nt: TGTGCCATCAGTGATCAGGGGGGCAATGAGCAGTTCTTC

d_gene: .
v_gene: TRBV7-9
j_gene: TRBJ1-1
abundance: many
len: 12
CDR3aa: CASSFGVPEAFF
CDR3nt: TGTGCCAGCAGCTTCGGAGTCCCTGAAGCTTTCTTT

d_gene: TRBD1
v_gene: TRBV12-5
j_gene: TRBJ2-5
abundance: .
len: 15
CDR3aa: CASVAPGTGQETQYF
CDR3nt: TGTGCTAGTGTAGCCCCCGGGACAGGACAAGAGACCCAGTACTTC

d_gene: .
v_gene: TRBV12-3/TRBV12-4
j_gene: TRBJ1-5
abundance: .
len: 15
CDR3aa: CASSLSSLSNQPQHF
CDR3nt: TGTGCCAGCAGTTTGTCCAGCCTTAGCAATCAGCCCCAGCATTTT

d_gene: .
v_gene: TRBV12-3/TRBV12-4
j_gene: TRBJ2-3
abundance: many
len: 15
CDR3aa: CASSLIRTATDTQYF
CDR3nt: TGTGCCAGCAGTCTAATTAGGACAGCCACAGATACGCAGTATTTT

d_gene: .
v_gene: TRBV14
j_gene: TRBJ2-1
abundance: few
len: 16
CDR3aa: CASSQVLTSGVNEQFF
CDR3nt: TGTGCCAGCAGCCAAGTACTGACTTCAGGGGTCAATGAGCAGTTCTTC

d_gene: .
v_gene: TRBV7-9
j_gene: TRBJ2-5
abundance: many
len: 16
CDR3aa: CASSLKEEGRRETQYF
CDR3nt: TGTGCCAGCAGCCTCAAGGAGGAGGGTAGACGGGAGACCCAGTACTTC

d_gene: TRBD2
v_gene: TRBV20-1
j_gene: TRBJ2-1
abundance: many
len: 14
CDR3aa: CSARRLADYNEQFF
CDR3nt: TGCAGTGCCCGGAGGCTAGCGGACTACAATGAGCAGTTCTTC

d_gene: TRBD2
v_gene: TRBV7-9
j_gene: TRBJ2-1
abundance: few
len: 16
CDR3aa: CASSATLAGEGNEQFF
CDR3nt: TGTGCCAGCAGCGCAACGCTAGCGGGAGAGGGCAATGAGCAGTTCTTC

d_gene: .
v_gene: TRBV20-1
j_gene: TRBJ2-1
abundance: many
len: 10
CDR3aa: CSARGHEQFF
CDR3nt: TGCAGTGCTAGGGGCCATGAGCAGTTCTTC

d_gene: TRBD1
v_gene: TRBV27
j_gene: TRBJ2-3
abundance: .
len: 15
CDR3aa: CASSPGTGGSDTQYF
CDR3nt: TGTGCCAGCAGTCCCGGGACAGGGGGCTCAGATACGCAGTATTTT

d_gene: TRBD2
v_gene: TRBV29-1
j_gene: TRBJ2-1
abundance: few
len: 16
CDR3aa: CSVVGLTSGMYNEQFF
CDR3nt: TGCAGCGTTGTAGGTTTGACTAGCGGGATGTACAATGAGCAGTTCTTC

d_gene: TRBD2
v_gene: TRBV7-9
j_gene: TRBJ2-3
abundance: many
len: 15
CDR3aa: CASSSASGGSNTQYF
CDR3nt: TGTGCCAGCAGCTCCGCTAGCGGGGGGTCCAATACGCAGTATTTT

d_gene: TRBD2
v_gene: TRBV6-2/TRBV6-3
j_gene: TRBJ2-6
abundance: .
len: 18
CDR3aa: CASSYMGGVETGANVLTF
CDR3nt: TGTGCCAGCAGTTACATGGGAGGGGTGGAGACGGGGGCCAACGTCCTGACTTTC

d_gene: .
v_gene: TRBV6-1
j_gene: TRBJ2-7
abundance: few
len: 17
CDR3aa: CASSEGQGGSKRYEQYF
CDR3nt: TGTGCCAGCAGTGAAGGCCAGGGGGGTTCGAAACGTTACGAGCAGTACTTC

d_gene: TRBD1
v_gene: TRBV27
j_gene: TRBJ2-7
abundance: .
len: 14
CDR3aa: CASSFDRGPYEQYF
CDR3nt: TGTGCCAGCAGTTTCGACAGGGGGCCCTACGAGCAGTACTTC

d_gene: .
v_gene: TRBV12-5
j_gene: TRBJ1-5
abundance: .
len: 15
CDR3aa: CASGLTQGSDQPQHF
CDR3nt: TGTGCTAGTGGTTTGACCCAGGGCTCCGATCAGCCCCAGCATTTT

d_gene: TRBD2
v_gene: TRBV5-1
j_gene: TRBJ2-3
abundance: .
len: 16
CDR3aa: CASSLELAGGGDTQYF
CDR3nt: TGCGCCAGCAGCTTGGAGCTAGCGGGGGGAGGAGATACGCAGTATTTT

d_gene: TRBD1
v_gene: TRBV5-1
j_gene: TRBJ2-7
abundance: many
len: 13
CDR3aa: CASSQGQSYEQYF
CDR3nt: TGCGCCAGCAGCCAGGGACAGTCCTACGAGCAGTACTTC